This T cell receptor (beta chain) comes out of a study of blood T cell repertoires in COVID-19. For the study at large: The analysed material was cDNA or gDNA that came from T cells, B-cell-depleted T cells, or PBMCs.

This clone was counted only a few times. Original analysis: Amplification of reference gene primers was used by the study to estimate nucleated cell counts. Clones were sequenced by immunoSEQ multiplex PCR, and TCRdb holds only the in-frame ones, with some missing. The V and J calls and clone size come from that table; D and trimming were worked out from the DNA. The sample shows 60,000 to 90,000 clones, around 67% of them seen only once. V lost 7 bases, J lost 4 bases, and 11 bases stayed unmatched. Germline V gene data show CDR1 as MNHNY and CDR2 as SVGAGI (reference sequence). The CDR3 runs to 15 residues.

The V and J genes are TRBV6-6 and TRBJ1-1; 8 nucleotides agree with TRBD1. Sequenced: peripheral blood. The receptor comes from a human donor with acute or convalescent COVID-19. The donor label of this sample is uncertain. CDR3 protein: CASTIGQGGRTEAFF. CDR3 bases: TGTGCCAGCACTATCGGACAGGGTGGTCGCACTGAAGCTTTCTTT.